Included here is one TCR beta chain sequence, with context. This CDR3 has 16 amino acids. V dropped 3 bases and J dropped 0; count of bases not matched to a gene: 6. Per germline, CDR1 SGDLS and CDR2 YYNGEE. This sample is part of a study of T cell changes during pregnancy in multiple sclerosis. Repertoires were generated with immunoSEQ multiplex PCR, while TCRdb's copy carries only in-frame clones and drops some. The sample records more than 65,000 clones, about 95% being singletons. Sequencing used peripheral blood, obtained in the second trimester of pregnancy. This receptor was identified in a female donor with multiple sclerosis, enrolled in a pregnancy study. V gene TRBV9 combines with J gene TRBJ2-3, with 8 bases that match TRBD2. CDR3 residues: CASSGPGLGSTDTQYF. CDR3 in DNA: TGTGCCAGCAGCGGGCCGGGACTAGGGAGCACAGATACGCAGTATTTT. Looking up the rest from reference TRBV9 and TRBJ2-3 gives the full variable domain: DSGVTQTPKHLITATGQRVTLRCSPRSGDLSVYWYQQSLDQGLQFLIQYYNGEERAKGNILERFSAQQFPDLHSELNLSSLELGDSALYFCASSGPGLGSTDTQYFGPGTRLTVL.